The sequence of this T cell receptor (beta chain) was determined in a study of lymphopenia after photon versus proton radiotherapy. Findings of the study overall: After the lymphocyte nadir, photon-treated repertoires showed oligoclonal expansion, especially of CD8+ Temra cells. Under photons, naive T cells and diversity fell while effector/memory populations rose. Better survival with proton therapy was suggested as possible, not demonstrated.

Germline CDR1 and CDR2: GTSNPN and SVGIG (reference sequence). V was pared by 5 bases and J by 2 bases, with 11 bases between. The CDR3 extends over 13 amino acids. The table came from immunoSEQ multiplex PCR; TCRdb's copy has only in-frame clones and leaves some out. Of 20,000 to 25,000 clones in the sample, 80% to 95% were seen once. A word on this clone: What it binds is not known.

Sequencing was performed on peripheral blood, taken from a patient treated with proton-based radiotherapy. The genes are TRBV30 and TRBJ2-3, with D perhaps being TRBD1 or TRBD2 (5 bases each). This sequence was found in a woman between 65 and 79 years old with pancreatic cancer. Some clones in this sample may be carry-over from other donors' samples. Here the CDR3 reads CAWVGVDTDTQYF. As DNA, the CDR3 is TGTGCCTGGGTGGGGGTCGACACAGATACGCAGTATTTT. Based on the CDR3 plus reference TRBV30 and TRBJ2-3, the full variable domain is SQTIHQWPATLVQPVGSPLSLECTVEGTSNPNLYWYRQAAGRGLQLLFYSVGIGQISSEVPQNLSASRPQDRQFILSSKKLLLSDSGFYLCAWVGVDTDTQYFGPGTRLTVL.